These 19 T cell receptor beta chains originate from one sample sequenced in a study of identical twins. TCRdb reanalysed the 5' RACE reads using MiXCR and keeps one entry per CDR3 protein. The sample holds roughly 260,000 distinct CDR3 sequences; roughly 13% are singletons and the top ten take about 9%. Sequenced input: memory (CD45RO+) T cells sorted from blood. Receptors originate from a woman aged 18-30 years in good health.

Here the CDR3 reads CASGTPSTSGGTYEQYF. CDR3 sequence (DNA): TGTGCTAGTGGTACCCCCTCGACGTCAGGGGGTACCTACGAGCAGTACTTC. The V gene is TRBV12-5, the J gene TRBJ2-7, with 7 nucleotides matching TRBD1. The CDR3 covers 17 residues. The germline gives CDR1 LGHNT, CDR2 FRNRAP. Trimming removed 5 bases from V and 2 bases from J; junction bases left unmatched: 15.

This clonotype was detected ten times or more. DNA of the CDR3: TGTGCCACCACCCCAAACACGGACTATGGCTACACCTTC. Amino acids: CATTPNTDYGYTF. The chain couples TRBV10-3 to TRBJ1-2, with D hard to call. CDR1 is ENHRY and CDR2 is SYGVKD in the germline V gene. Between the trimmed V and J ends, which lost 10 bases and 3 bases, there was a span of 15 bases. The CDR3 spans 13 residues.

This clonotype showed up many times. The chain carries TRBV14 and TRBJ2-5; either TRBD1 or TRBD2 may supply D (5 bases each). This CDR3 spans 14 amino acids. Germline values: CDR1 SGHDN, CDR2 FVKESK. V lost 6 bases and J 3 bases, leaving 14 bases between the germline ends. Written as DNA, the CDR3 is TGTGCCAGCAGTCGGGGACGGTCTGAAGAGACCCAGTACTTC. Translation: CASSRGRSEETQYF.

Only a few counts were recorded for this clonotype. The V call is TRBV20-1, the J call TRBJ1-1; D might be TRBD1 (6 bases). Deletions cut 4 bases from V and 11 bases from J, with 14 bases between. This CDR3 spans 11 amino acids. CDR1 is DFQATT, CDR2 SNEGSKA, per germline (reference sequence). CDR3 nucleotide sequence: TGCAGTGCTATGATAACAGGGCGGGCTTTCTTT. Translating gives CSAMITGRAFF.

This clonotype was counted a few times. CDR3 sequence reads: CASSDSSLSYNEQFF. In nucleotides, the CDR3 is TGTGCCAGCAGTGATAGCTCACTCTCCTACAATGAGCAGTTCTTC. The chain combines TRBV2 with TRBJ2-1; D gene uncertain. V gave up 3 bases and J gave up 0 bases, with 9 bases separating them. CDR1 is SNHLY, CDR2 FYNNEI, per germline. The CDR3 loop spans 15 amino acids. Variable domain in full (rest from reference TRBV2 and TRBJ2-1): EPEVTQTPSHQVTQMGQEVILRCVPISNHLYFYWYRQILGQKVEFLVSFYNNEISEKSEIFDDQFSVERPDGSNFTLKIRSTKLEDSAMYFCASSDSSLSYNEQFFGPGTRLTVL.

This clonotype was observed many times. The rearrangement uses TRBV18 and TRBJ2-5; D unclear. This CDR3 region has 14 residues. The V end lost 3 bases, the J end lost 2 bases, and 10 bases lay between the germline ends. Looked up from germline, CDR1 is KGHSH and CDR2 is LQKENI. The CDR3 DNA reads as TGTGCCAGCTCACCTGTTCAGGTTCAAGAGACCCAGTACTTC. Translated, it gives CASSPVQVQETQYF.

This clonotype has more than one count but fewer than ten. The chain uses TRBV20-1 and TRBJ2-7; 12 nucleotides align to TRBD2. This CDR3 has 15 residues. V lost 1 base and J lost 6; bases outside the gene matches: 7. CDR1 and CDR2 (germline): DFQATT, SNEGSKA (reference sequence). Here the CDR3 reads CSARGLAGDPGEQYF. The CDR3 region has the DNA TGCAGTGCTAGAGGACTAGCGGGAGACCCGGGCGAGCAGTACTTC.

There are many counts of this clonotype. The chain couples TRBV12-3 or TRBV12-4 to TRBJ2-5; no reliable D call. V was clipped by 0 bases and J by 5 bases, with 7 bases between them. The CDR3 totals 13 residues. The CDR3 region is CASSLAVWETQYF. The CDR3 DNA reads TGTGCCAGCAGTTTAGCGGTTTGGGAGACCCAGTACTTC.

This clonotype appeared a few times. The rearrangement links TRBV20-1 to TRBJ2-1, with D hard to call. Trimming removed 3 bases from V and 6 bases from J, with 15 bases in between. The CDR3 covers 14 residues. CDR1 and CDR2 (germline): DFQATT, SNEGSKA (reference sequence). The CDR3 sequence: CSASLQIVVNEQFF. The CDR3 DNA is TGCAGTGCTAGCCTCCAAATAGTAGTCAATGAGCAGTTCTTC.

This clonotype has ten or more counts. V and J are TRBV7-9 and TRBJ2-1; D possibly corresponds to TRBD2 (6 bases). The CDR3 is 11 amino acids. The V end lost 8 bases, the J end lost 5 bases, and 7 bases lay between the germline ends. From germline, CDR1 is SEHNR and CDR2 FQNEAQ (reference sequence). The CDR3 DNA sequence: TGTGCCAGCCAGCGGGACAATGAGCAGTTCTTC. It encodes CASQRDNEQFF.

The chain joins TRBV20-1 to TRBJ2-4; 8 bases match TRBD2. The length of the CDR3 is 17 residues. Per germline, CDR1 DFQATT and CDR2 SNEGSKA (reference sequence). With V trimmed by 0 bases and J by 1 base, 8 bases remained unmatched. The CDR3 nucleotides read TGCAGTGCTAGAGATCCAGCGGGAGCCTTGGCCAAAAACATTCAGTACTTC. Translating it yields CSARDPAGALAKNIQYF.

This clonotype was seen a handful of times. The chain couples TRBV20-1 to TRBJ2-1; TRBD2 matches at 10 bases. From germline, CDR1 is DFQATT and CDR2 SNEGSKA (reference sequence). After removal of 6 bases from V and 4 bases from J, the junction contained 6 bases not matched to a gene. The CDR3 has 14 residues. The CDR3 nucleotides read TGCAGTGCACTACTAGCGGGGATATACAATGAGCAGTTCTTC. Protein: CSALLAGIYNEQFF.

This clonotype was detected only a few times. The V call is TRBV12-3 or TRBV12-4, the J call TRBJ2-1; a weak D match, TRBD2 (7 bases). CDR3 size: 15 residues. V gave up 3 bases and J gave up 5 bases, with 14 bases separating them. The CDR3 coding sequence is TGTGCCAGCAGTTTGTGGGGGGGGGCCAACAATGAGCAGTTCTTC. Its translation is CASSLWGGANNEQFF.

This clonotype was found a few times. The genes are TRBV6-1 and TRBJ2-7; 7 nucleotides align to TRBD1. The CDR3 is made up of 14 amino acids. Trimming cost V 6 bases and J 5 bases; bases outside gene matches: 10. In germline, CDR1 is MNHNS, CDR2 SASEGT. The CDR3: CASRILDRPDEQYF. DNA for the CDR3: TGTGCCAGCAGAATATTGGACAGGCCGGACGAGCAGTACTTC.

This clonotype was detected a few times. The CDR3 spells CSAKQALNTEAFF. DNA of the CDR3: TGCAGTGCTAAGCAGGCCCTGAACACTGAAGCTTTCTTT. This chain joins TRBV20-1 and TRBJ1-1; D is undetermined. The germline V gene encodes CDR1 DFQATT and CDR2 SNEGSKA (reference sequence). V lost 4 bases and J lost 0, with 9 bases in between. The length of the CDR3 is 13 residues.

This clonotype was seen more than once but under ten times. The CDR3 here is CASSPTGLAGGSSYNEQFF. As DNA, the CDR3 is TGTGCCAGCAGCCCAACGGGACTAGCGGGGGGCAGCTCCTACAATGAGCAGTTCTTC. This chain uses TRBV4-2 with TRBJ2-1; 15 nucleotides align to TRBD2. The V segment lost 4 bases and the J segment 0 bases; nucleotides outside the gene matches: 7. Germline-derived CDR1 and CDR2 are LGHNA and YNFKEQ. The CDR3 consists of 19 residues.

The chain links TRBV29-1 to TRBJ1-1, with 7 positions matching TRBD1. With 7 bases clipped from V and 6 bases from J, the junction kept 11 bases outside the gene matches. The CDR3 has 13 residues. Germline-derived CDR1 and CDR2 are SQVTM and ANQGSEA. CDR3 DNA: TGCAGCGCCCGACAGGGAATCTTCGCTGAAGCTTTCTTT. This codes for CSARQGIFAEAFF. The full variable domain, its missing parts supplied by reference TRBV29-1 and TRBJ1-1, is SAVISQKPSRDICQRGTSLTIQCQVDSQVTMMFWYRQQPGQSLTLIATANQGSEATYESGFVIDKFPISRPNLTFSTLTVSNMSPEDSSIYLCSARQGIFAEAFFGQGTRLTVV.

This chain uses TRBV20-1 with TRBJ2-1, with D tentatively TRBD2 (5 bases). The CDR3 has 13 residues. Germline CDR1 is DFQATT and CDR2 is SNEGSKA (reference sequence). Trimming took off 5 bases at V and 3 bases at J, with 11 bases between the two ends. CDR3 amino acids: CSARAEVYNEQFF. In DNA form, the CDR3 reads TGCAGTGCTCGAGCGGAGGTCTACAATGAGCAGTTCTTC.

The gene calls are TRBV5-6 and TRBJ2-7; 7 bases agree with TRBD2. J gave up 4 bases and V 3 bases, and 7 bases lay outside the gene matches. Germline loops: CDR1 SGHDT, CDR2 YYEEEE. The CDR3 length is 14 residues. The CDR3 nucleotides read TGTGCCAGCAGCTCTGGACTAGACCTTTACGAGCAGTACTTC. Its protein product is CASSSGLDLYEQYF.